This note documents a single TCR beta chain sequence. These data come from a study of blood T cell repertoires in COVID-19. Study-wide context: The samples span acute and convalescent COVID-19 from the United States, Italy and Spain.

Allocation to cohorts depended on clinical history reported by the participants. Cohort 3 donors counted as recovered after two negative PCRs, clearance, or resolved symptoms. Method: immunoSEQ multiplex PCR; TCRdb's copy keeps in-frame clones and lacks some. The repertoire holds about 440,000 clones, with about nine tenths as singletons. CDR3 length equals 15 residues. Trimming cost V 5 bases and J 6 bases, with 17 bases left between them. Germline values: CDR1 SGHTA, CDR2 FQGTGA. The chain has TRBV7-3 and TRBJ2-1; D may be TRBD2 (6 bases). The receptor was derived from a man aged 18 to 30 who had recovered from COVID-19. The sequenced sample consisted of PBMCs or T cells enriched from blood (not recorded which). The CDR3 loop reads CASSEGREYRNEQFF. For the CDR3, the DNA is TGTGCCAGCAGCGAGGGCCGGGAGTACCGCAATGAGCAGTTCTTC.